This TCR beta chain originates from a study of blood T cell repertoires in COVID-19. Germline V CDR1 and CDR2: SNHLY, FYNNEI. The CDR3 is made up of 13 amino acids. V was pared by 6 bases and J by 4 bases, with 4 bases of the junction left unmatched. Here immunoSEQ multiplex PCR was the method, and the copy in TCRdb shows in-frame clones only, minus some. The repertoire holds about half a million clones, with about 88% as singletons. This sequence joins TRBV2 and TRBJ2-3; 7 bases are a match to TRBD1. The sample comprised PBMCs or T cells enriched from blood (not recorded which). The receptor comes from a woman in her fifties or sixties who had recovered from COVID-19. The CDR3 DNA is TGTGCCAGCAGCGACAGGGTATCAGATACGCAGTATTTT. It encodes CASSDRVSDTQYF. The full variable domain, with the rest looked up from reference TRBV2 and TRBJ2-3, is EPEVTQTPSHQVTQMGQEVILRCVPISNHLYFYWYRQILGQKVEFLVSFYNNEISEKSEIFDDQFSVERPDGSNFTLKIRSTKLEDSAMYFCASSDRVSDTQYFGPGTRLTVL.